The 5 T cell receptor beta chains presented below share a single source sample, sequenced in a study of blood T cells in healthy people across ages (dated by TCRdb to the mid-2010s). The library was prepared using 5' RACE. A second 7 to 11 cycle PCR used a sample-barcoded 5' primer and a J-beta primer mix. TCRdb's own reprocessing of the public reads used fastp at Q25 and MiXCR and kept productive beta chains. Entries that share a CDR3 protein sequence are merged under the most common genes and DNA. In this sample the table shows 1.5 million to 2 million distinct CDR3 sequences, about two fifths of which occur a single time. The ten largest account for about 21% of the sample. Sequences were obtained from blood. The receptors shown here come from a human donor in good health.

This clonotype has just one count. The chain employs TRBV20-1 and TRBJ1-3; D ambiguous. Germline lookup yields CDR1 DFQATT and CDR2 SNEGSKA (reference sequence). The CDR3 has 11 residues. Trimming cost V 4 bases and J 2 bases, with 3 bases left between them. The CDR3 loop is CSATTGNTIYF. CDR3 DNA: TGCAGTGCTACGACTGGAAACACCATATATTTT.

In nucleotides, the CDR3 is TGTGCCAGCAGCCGGACAGGTGGCGCCTATCAGCCCCAGCATTTT. This gives the protein CASSRTGGAYQPQHF. This chain joins TRBV27 and TRBJ1-5, with 7 nucleotides matching TRBD1. Germline values: CDR1 MNHEY, CDR2 SMNVEV (reference sequence). J gave up 5 bases and V 6 bases, and 10 bases lay outside the gene matches. The CDR3 contains 15 residues.

This chain connects TRBV2 to TRBJ1-2, with 9 bases that match TRBD1. Germline V lookup: CDR1 SNHLY, CDR2 FYNNEI. J was trimmed by 4 bases and V by 3 bases; bases with no gene match: 3. CDR3 length: 14 amino acids. The CDR3 reads CASSDEDRGYGYTF. The CDR3 region has the DNA TGTGCCAGCAGTGATGAGGACAGGGGCTATGGCTACACCTTC.

The chain has TRBV12-5 and TRBJ1-2; 9 nucleotides agree with TRBD1. Trimming took 6 bases from V and 7 from J; bases not matched to a gene: 9. Germline CDR1 and CDR2: LGHNT and FRNRAP. CDR3 length: 14 amino acids. The CDR3 here is CASGTSTGGGGYTF. The CDR3 nucleotides read TGTGCTAGTGGCACATCGACAGGGGGTGGTGGCTACACCTTC.

This clonotype was counted a single time. At one end the junction does not follow the germline gene, possibly because of a read error. The chain has TRBV5-4 and TRBJ2-3, with TRBD2 identical over 12 bases. The germline CDR1 and CDR2 sequences are SGHNT and YYREEE (reference sequence). The CDR3 totals 15 residues. The CDR3 bases are TGTGCCGGCAGCCCTAGCGGGGGGGTCGCAGATACGCAGTATTTT. This translates into CAGSPSGGVADTQYF.